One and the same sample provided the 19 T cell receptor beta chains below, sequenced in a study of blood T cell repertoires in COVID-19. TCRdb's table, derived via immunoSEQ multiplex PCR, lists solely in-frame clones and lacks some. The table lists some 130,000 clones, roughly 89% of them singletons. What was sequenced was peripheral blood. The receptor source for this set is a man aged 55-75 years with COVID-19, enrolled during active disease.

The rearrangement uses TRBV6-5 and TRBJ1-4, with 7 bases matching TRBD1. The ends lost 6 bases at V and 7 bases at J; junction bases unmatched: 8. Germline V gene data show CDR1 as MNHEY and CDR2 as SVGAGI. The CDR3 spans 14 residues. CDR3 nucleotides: TGTGCCAGCAGGTCGACAGGGAGGATTGAAAAACTGTTTTTT. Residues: CASRSTGRIEKLFF.

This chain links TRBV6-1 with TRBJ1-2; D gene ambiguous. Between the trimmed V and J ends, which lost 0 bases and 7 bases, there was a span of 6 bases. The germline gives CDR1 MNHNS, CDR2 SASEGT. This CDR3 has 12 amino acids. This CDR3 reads CASSEAGVGYTF. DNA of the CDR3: TGTGCCAGCAGTGAAGCCGGGGTTGGCTACACCTTC.

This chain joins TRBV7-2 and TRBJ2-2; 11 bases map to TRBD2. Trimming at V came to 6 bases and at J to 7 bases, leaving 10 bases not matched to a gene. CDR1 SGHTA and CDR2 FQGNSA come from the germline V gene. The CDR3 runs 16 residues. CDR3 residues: CASRPDSGGAGGELFF. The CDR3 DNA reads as TGTGCCAGCAGGCCCGATAGCGGGGGGGCCGGCGGGGAGCTGTTTTTT.

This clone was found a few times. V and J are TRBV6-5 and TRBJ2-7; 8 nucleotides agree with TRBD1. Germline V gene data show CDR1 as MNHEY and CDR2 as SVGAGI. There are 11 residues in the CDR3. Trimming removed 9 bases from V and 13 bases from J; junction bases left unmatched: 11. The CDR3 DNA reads TGTGCCAGAGGGACAGGCCGACCCGAATACTTC. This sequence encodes CARGTGRPEYF.

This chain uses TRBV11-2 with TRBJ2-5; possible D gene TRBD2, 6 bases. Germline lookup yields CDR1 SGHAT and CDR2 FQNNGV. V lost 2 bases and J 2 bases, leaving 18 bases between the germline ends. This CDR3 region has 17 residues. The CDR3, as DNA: TGTGCCAGCAGCTTAAGGCTTGGGACTCTCAAACAAGAGACCCAGTACTTC. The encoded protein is CASSLRLGTLKQETQYF.

Here the CDR3 reads CASSFGTSGAYNEQFF. DNA of the CDR3: TGCGCCAGCAGCTTCGGGACTAGCGGGGCGTACAATGAGCAGTTCTTC. The rearrangement joins TRBV5-1 to TRBJ2-1; 13 bases are a match to TRBD2. CDR1 is SGHRS, CDR2 YFSETQ, per germline. V lost 2 bases to trimming and J lost 4 bases; unmatched junction nucleotides: 3. This CDR3 is 16 amino acids long.

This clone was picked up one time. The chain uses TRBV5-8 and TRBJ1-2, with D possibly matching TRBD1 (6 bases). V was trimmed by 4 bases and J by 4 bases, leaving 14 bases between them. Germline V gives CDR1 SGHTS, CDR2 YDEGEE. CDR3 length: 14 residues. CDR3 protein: CASSLGQRFYGYTF. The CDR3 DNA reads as TGTGCCAGCAGCCTAGGACAGCGCTTCTATGGCTACACCTTC.

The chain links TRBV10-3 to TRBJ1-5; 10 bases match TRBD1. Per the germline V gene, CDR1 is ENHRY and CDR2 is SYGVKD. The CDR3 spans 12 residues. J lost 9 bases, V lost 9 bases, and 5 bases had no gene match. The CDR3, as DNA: TGTGCCATTGGACAGGGGGATCGGCCCCAGCATTTT. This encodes CAIGQGDRPQHF.

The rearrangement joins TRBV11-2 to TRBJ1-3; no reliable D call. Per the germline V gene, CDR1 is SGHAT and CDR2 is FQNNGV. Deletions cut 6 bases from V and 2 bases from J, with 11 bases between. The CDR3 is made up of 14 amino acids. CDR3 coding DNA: TGTGCCAGCAGGCTAGCCATGGCTGGAAACACCATATATTTT. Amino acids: CASRLAMAGNTIYF.

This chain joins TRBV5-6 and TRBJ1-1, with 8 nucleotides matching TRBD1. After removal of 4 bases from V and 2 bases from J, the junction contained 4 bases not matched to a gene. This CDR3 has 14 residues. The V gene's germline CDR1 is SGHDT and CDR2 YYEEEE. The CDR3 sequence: CASSPDRANTEAFF. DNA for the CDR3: TGTGCCAGCAGCCCGGACAGGGCTAACACTGAAGCTTTCTTT.

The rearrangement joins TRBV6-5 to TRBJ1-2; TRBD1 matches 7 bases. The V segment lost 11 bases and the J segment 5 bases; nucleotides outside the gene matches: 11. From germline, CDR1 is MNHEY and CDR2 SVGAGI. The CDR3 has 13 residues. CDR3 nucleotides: TGTGCCTGTAGACAGGGCGGCTTATATGGCTACACCTTC. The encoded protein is CACRQGGLYGYTF.

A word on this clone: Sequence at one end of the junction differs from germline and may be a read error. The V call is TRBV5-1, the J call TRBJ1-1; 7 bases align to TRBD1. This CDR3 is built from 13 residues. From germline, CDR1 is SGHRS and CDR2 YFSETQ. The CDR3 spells CASSFRDRDPPSF. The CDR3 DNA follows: TGCGCCAGCAGCTTCCGGGACAGAGACCCTCCATCCTTT.

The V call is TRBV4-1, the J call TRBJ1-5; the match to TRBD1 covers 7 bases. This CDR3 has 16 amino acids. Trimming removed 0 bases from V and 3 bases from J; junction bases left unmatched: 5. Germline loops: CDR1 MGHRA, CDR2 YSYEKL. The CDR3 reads CASSQETTGANQPQHF. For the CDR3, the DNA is TGCGCCAGCAGCCAAGAAACTACAGGGGCCAATCAGCCCCAGCATTTT.

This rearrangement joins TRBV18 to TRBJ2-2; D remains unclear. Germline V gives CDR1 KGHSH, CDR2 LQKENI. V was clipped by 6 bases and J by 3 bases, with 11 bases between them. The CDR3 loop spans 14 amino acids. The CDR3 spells CASSRSLDTGELFF. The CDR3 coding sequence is TGTGCCAGCTCCCGTAGCCTGGACACCGGGGAGCTGTTTTTT. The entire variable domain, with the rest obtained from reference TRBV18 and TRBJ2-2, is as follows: NAGVMQNPRHLVRRRGQEARLRCSPMKGHSHVYWYRQLPEEGLKFMVYLQKENIIDESGMPKERFSAEFPKEGPSILRIQQVVRGDSAAYFCASSRSLDTGELFFGEGSRLTVL.

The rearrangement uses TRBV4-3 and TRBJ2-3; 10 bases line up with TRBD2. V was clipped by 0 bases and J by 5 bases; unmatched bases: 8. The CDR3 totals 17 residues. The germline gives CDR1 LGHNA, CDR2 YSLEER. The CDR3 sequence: CASSQELSGGVGDTQYF. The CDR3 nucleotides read TGCGCCAGCAGCCAAGAATTGAGCGGGGGGGTCGGAGATACGCAGTATTTT.

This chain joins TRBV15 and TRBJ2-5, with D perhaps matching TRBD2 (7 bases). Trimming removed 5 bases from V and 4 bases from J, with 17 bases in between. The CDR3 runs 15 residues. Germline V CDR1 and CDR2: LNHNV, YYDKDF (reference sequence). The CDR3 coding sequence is TGTGCCACCAGCTACATTGAAGGGGGGGGAGAGACCCAGTACTTC. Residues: CATSYIEGGGETQYF.

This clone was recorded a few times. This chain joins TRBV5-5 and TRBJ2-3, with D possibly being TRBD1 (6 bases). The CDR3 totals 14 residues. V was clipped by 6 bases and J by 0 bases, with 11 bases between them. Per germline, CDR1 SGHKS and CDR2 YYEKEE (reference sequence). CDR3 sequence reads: CASKNRASTDTQYF. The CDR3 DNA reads TGTGCCAGCAAAAACAGGGCTAGCACAGATACGCAGTATTTT.

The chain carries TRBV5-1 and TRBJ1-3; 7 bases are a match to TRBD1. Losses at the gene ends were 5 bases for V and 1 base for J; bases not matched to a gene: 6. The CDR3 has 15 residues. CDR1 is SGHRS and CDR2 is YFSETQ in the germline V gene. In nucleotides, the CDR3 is TGCGCCAGCAGGCCAGACAGGGAGTCTGGAAACACCATATATTTT. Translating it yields CASRPDRESGNTIYF.

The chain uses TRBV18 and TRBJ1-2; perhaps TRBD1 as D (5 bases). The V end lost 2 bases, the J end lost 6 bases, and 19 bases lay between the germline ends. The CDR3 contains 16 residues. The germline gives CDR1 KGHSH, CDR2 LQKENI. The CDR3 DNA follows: TGTGCCAGCTCACCAGCATCCAACGTGGCCAGGGATGGCTACACCTTC. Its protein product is CASSPASNVARDGYTF.